A selection of T cell receptor beta chains follows, all from one sample in a study of shared clonotypes between healthy human individuals. This table comes from immunoSEQ multiplex PCR, and its TCRdb copy is limited to in-frame clones, with some not included. The table lists 2.5 million or so clones, about 92% of them singletons. The specimen sequenced was naive CD4+ T cells sorted from blood. The receptors derive from a man between 18 and 35 years old in good health. Both conserved end residues are part of each CDR3. A D gene is named only where the DNA matches it firmly. Not all rows give a size; the values are once, few, many and, for expanded clones, a class.

CDR3 | DNA | size | J | V | D
CATSRGAGQSNNEQFF | TGTGCCACCAGCAGAGGGGCAGGACAGAGCAACAATGAGCAGTTCTTC | . | TRBJ2-1 | TRBV15 | .
CASRRGPNTEAFF | TGCGCCAGCAGGAGGGGTCCGAACACTGAAGCTTTCTTT | few | TRBJ1-1 | TRBV5-1 | .
CACGAQGWGGTQYF | TGTGCCTGTGGTGCCCAGGGGTGGGGAGGGACCCAGTACTTC | . | TRBJ2-5 | TRBV30 | .
CASSPTTGVTEAFF | TGTGCCAGCTCACCGACAACAGGAGTCACTGAAGCTTTCTTT | . | TRBJ1-1 | TRBV18 | .
CARSYVDEQFF | TGTGCCAGAAGCTATGTGGATGAGCAGTTCTTC | . | TRBJ2-1 | TRBV7-9 | .
CASSVEPAGVLEQFF | TGTGCCAGCAGCGTAGAACCAGCGGGAGTACTTGAGCAGTTCTTC | . | TRBJ2-1 | TRBV9 | TRBD2
CAIKLSPNTEAFF | TGTGCCATCAAACTGAGCCCGAACACTGAAGCTTTCTTT | . | TRBJ1-1 | TRBV10-3 | .
CASSRTENTEAFF | TGTGCCAGCAGTCGGACAGAGAACACTGAAGCTTTCTTT | few | TRBJ1-1 | TRBV6-5 | .
CASTGPLPTGELFF | TGTGCCAGCACCGGACCCCTCCCAACCGGGGAGCTGTTTTTT | once | TRBJ2-2 | TRBV6-5 | .
CASKLLGQGRTDTQYF | TGCGCCAGCAAATTATTAGGGCAGGGGCGCACAGATACGCAGTATTTT | . | TRBJ2-3 | TRBV5-1 | .
CASNPAGGPHEQYF | TGTGCCAGCAACCCAGCGGGGGGGCCCCACGAGCAGTACTTC | . | TRBJ2-7 | TRBV6-1 | TRBD2
CASRQQGANTEAFF | TGTGCCAGCAGGCAACAGGGGGCGAACACTGAAGCTTTCTTT | . | TRBJ1-1 | TRBV2 | TRBD1
CASSLETGSNQPQHF | TGTGCCAGCAGCTTAGAGACAGGTAGCAATCAGCCCCAGCATTTT | once | TRBJ1-5 | TRBV11-2 | .
CASSAGTGGYEQYF | TGTGCCAGCTCAGCCGGGACAGGGGGCTACGAGCAGTACTTC | . | TRBJ2-7 | TRBV18 | TRBD1
CASSQDRVSEPQHF | TGCGCCAGCAGCCAAGATAGGGTTTCAGAGCCCCAGCATTTT | . | TRBJ1-5 | TRBV4-1 | .
CAINEGSYNSPLHF | TGTGCCATCAATGAGGGCTCCTATAATTCACCCCTCCACTTT | few | TRBJ1-6 | TRBV10-3 | .
CASSPQGQILYEQYF | TGTGCCAGCAGCCCCCAGGGACAGATACTCTACGAGCAGTACTTC | once | TRBJ2-7 | TRBV5-5 | TRBD1
CAWFGRGGNTEAFF | TGTGCCTGGTTTGGGAGGGGGGGGAACACTGAAGCTTTCTTT | . | TRBJ1-1 | TRBV30 | .
CAWSVGQGNEKLFF | TGTGCCTGGAGTGTGGGACAGGGAAATGAAAAACTGTTTTTT | . | TRBJ1-4 | TRBV30 | TRBD1
CASSQDPPRGVGNKNIQYF | TGCGCCAGCAGCCAAGATCCCCCTAGGGGCGTCGGGAACAAAAACATTCAGTACTTC | . | TRBJ2-4 | TRBV4-3 | .
CASSEGRTSFGYGYTF | TGTGCCAGCAGTGAGGGGCGAACCTCCTTTGGGTATGGCTACACCTTC | . | TRBJ1-2 | TRBV27 | .
CASSGEGPPYEQYF | TGCGCCAGCAGCGGGGAAGGCCCCCCCTACGAGCAGTACTTC | . | TRBJ2-7 | TRBV5-1 | .
CASSPPRQGAHQETQYF | TGTGCCAGCAGCCCCCCCAGACAGGGGGCCCATCAAGAGACCCAGTACTTC | once | TRBJ2-5 | TRBV7-8 | TRBD1
CASSERISNSPLHF | TGTGCCAGCAGTGAAAGGATTTCAAATTCACCCCTCCACTTT | few | TRBJ1-6 | TRBV6-1 | .
CASRLSGVEKEQFF | TGTGCCAGCAGGCTGTCAGGGGTTGAGAAAGAGCAGTTCTTC | . | TRBJ2-1 | TRBV27 | .
CASSLDRGEQFF | TGTGCCAGCAGCTTAGACAGGGGTGAGCAGTTCTTC | . | TRBJ2-1 | TRBV11-2 | .
CASSSDENYEQYF | TGTGCCAGCAGTTCAGACGAAAACTACGAGCAGTACTTC | once | TRBJ2-7 | TRBV2 | .
CASSLERSYNSPLHF | TGTGCCAGCAGCTTGGAGCGGTCCTATAATTCACCCCTCCACTTT | . | TRBJ1-6 | TRBV5-6 | .
CASGRGTKNIQYF | TGTGCCAGCGGAAGGGGCACCAAAAACATTCAGTACTTC | . | TRBJ2-4 | TRBV21-1 | .
CASSPTPQREQYF | TGCGCCAGCAGCCCAACCCCACAGCGTGAGCAGTACTTC | . | TRBJ2-7 | TRBV4-3 | .
CASSPVRRRMNTEAFF | TGCGCCAGCAGCCCTGTGAGGAGGCGAATGAACACTGAAGCTTTCTTT | few | TRBJ1-1 | TRBV10-1 | .
CASSSGLAGEQFF | TGCGCCAGCAGCTCCGGACTAGCGGGAGAGCAGTTCTTC | . | TRBJ2-1 | TRBV5-1 | TRBD2
CASSLVGQGPPKGNTIYF | TGCGCCAGCAGCTTGGTCGGGCAGGGCCCCCCTAAGGGAAACACCATATATTTT | once | TRBJ1-3 | TRBV5-1 | .
CASSFWLAGEGDTQYF | TGTGCCAGCAGCTTCTGGCTAGCGGGGGAAGGGGATACGCAGTATTTT | . | TRBJ2-3 | TRBV7-9 | TRBD2